The 8 T cell receptor beta chains listed next were all sequenced from one sample in a study of T cell responses to AZD1222 COVID-19 vaccine. Profiling relied on immunoSEQ multiplex PCR, and the TCRdb table lists in-frame clones only, not all of them. Here the sample spans about 180,000 clones, 94% being singletons. The source material was peripheral blood, sampled 28 days after the second AZD1222 dose. The receptors derive from an adult who received the AZD1222 COVID-19 vaccine.

The chain is built from TRBV4-1 and TRBJ2-7, with D perhaps matching TRBD1 (6 bases). CDR3 length equals 17 residues. V lost 0 bases, J lost 0 bases, and 15 bases lay in between. Per the germline V gene, CDR1 is MGHRA and CDR2 is YSYEKL. The CDR3 loop reads CASSQDRFGDTSYEQYF. CDR3 in DNA: TGCGCCAGCAGCCAAGACCGATTCGGGGACACCTCCTACGAGCAGTACTTC.

The chain has TRBV28 and TRBJ2-7; D perhaps matches TRBD1 (5 bases). The germline V and J ends were trimmed by 6 bases and 2 bases, with 14 bases remaining between them. CDR3 length: 14 amino acids. Germline V gives CDR1 MDHEN, CDR2 SYDVKM. In nucleotides, the CDR3 is TGTGCCAGCAGCCCCGGCAGGGCCCCCTACGAGCAGTACTTC. This gives the protein CASSPGRAPYEQYF.

The V and J genes are TRBV10-2 and TRBJ2-1; 11 nucleotides line up with TRBD1. The germline V gene has CDR1 WSHSY and CDR2 SAAADI. V was pared by 6 bases and J by 7 bases, with 11 bases of the junction left unmatched. This CDR3 region has 16 residues. The CDR3 reads CASRHRTGGGLNEQFF. The CDR3 bases are TGCGCCAGCAGGCACCGGACAGGGGGCGGTTTAAATGAGCAGTTCTTC.

The genes are TRBV27 and TRBJ1-1; 7 bases align to TRBD1. This CDR3 spans 16 amino acids. J was trimmed by 1 base and V by 6 bases; bases with no gene match: 11. Germline CDR1 and CDR2: MNHEY and SMNVEV (reference sequence). CDR3 sequence: CASSTIEQGRNTEAFF. In DNA form, the CDR3 reads TGTGCCAGCAGCACAATAGAACAGGGGCGGAACACTGAAGCTTTCTTT.

The rearrangement uses TRBV13 and TRBJ2-7; maybe TRBD2 (6 bases). CDR1 and CDR2 from the germline V gene are PRHDT and FYEKMQ (reference sequence). V gave up 5 bases and J gave up 2 bases, with 13 bases separating them. The CDR3 is 14 residues long. CDR3 region: CASSAGPGPYEQYF. CDR3 DNA: TGTGCCAGCAGCGCGGGACCGGGACCCTACGAGCAGTACTTC.

The chain joins TRBV27 to TRBJ1-6; maybe TRBD1 (5 bases). Germline CDR1 is MNHEY and CDR2 is SMNVEV (reference sequence). This CDR3 has 14 amino acids. V lost 3 bases, J lost 5 bases, and 8 bases lay in between. In DNA form, the CDR3 reads TGTGCCAGCAGTTTCTCGGGGGATAATTCACCCCTCCACTTT. Residues: CASSFSGDNSPLHF.

V gene TRBV5-1 combines with J gene TRBJ1-4, with D tentatively TRBD1 (6 bases). Trimming cost V 0 bases and J 8 bases, with 14 bases left between them. CDR1 and CDR2 (germline): SGHRS, YFSETQ. The CDR3 extends over 15 amino acids. CDR3 region: CASSLVGGGEEKLFF. DNA for the CDR3: TGCGCCAGCAGCTTGGTAGGCGGGGGCGAGGAAAAACTGTTTTTT.

The chain links TRBV11-2 to TRBJ1-5; D gene ambiguous. Germline CDR1 reads SGHAT; CDR2 reads FQNNGV. This CDR3 has 13 amino acids. V lost 5 bases, J lost 7 bases, and 12 bases lay in between. The CDR3 DNA is TGTGCCAGCAGCCTCACCCCCCGGCAGCCCCAGCATTTT. Its translation: CASSLTPRQPQHF.